The 21 T cell receptor beta chains reported below all come from one sample, sequenced in a study of T cell repertoires in cytomegalovirus infection. These receptors have no known antigen. MiXCR, run by TCRdb on the reads, gives a single entry per CDR3 protein. The sample lists about 830,000 distinct CDR3 sequences; 30% to 35% were seen once. The sample here was cultured CD8+ T cells from PBMCs, taken from culture after CMV antigen stimulation. The receptors were gathered from a human donor in good health (CMV status not recorded). Some clones in this sample may be carry-over from other donors' samples.

This sequence joins TRBV15 and TRBJ1-2, with 10 bases aligning to TRBD1. CDR1 LNHNV and CDR2 YYDKDF come from the germline V gene (reference sequence). This CDR3 spans 15 amino acids. With V trimmed by 7 bases and J by 6 bases, 11 bases remained unmatched. The CDR3: CATKRTGGLLHGYTF. Written as DNA, the CDR3 is TGTGCCACCAAAAGGACAGGGGGGCTCCTCCATGGCTACACCTTC.

This chain joins TRBV5-8 and TRBJ1-2; TRBD1 might be the D (5 bases). Trimming pared 3 bases from V and 3 bases from J, leaving 15 bases between. CDR1 and CDR2 (germline): SGHTS, YDEGEE. The CDR3 extends over 15 amino acids. CDR3 region: CASSWGTGYDYGYTF. The CDR3 DNA reads TGTGCCAGCAGCTGGGGAACAGGATACGACTATGGCTACACCTTC.

This clonotype was seen repeatedly, ten times or more. The V call is TRBV7-3, the J call TRBJ1-2, with a possible D match to TRBD1 (6 bases). There are 15 residues in the CDR3. Per the germline V gene, CDR1 is SGHTA and CDR2 is FQGTGA. V was trimmed by 1 base and J by 7 bases, leaving 16 bases between them. The CDR3 nucleotides are TGTGCCAGCAGCTTAAACCACCAGGGGTTGGTTGGCTACACCTTC. This sequence encodes CASSLNHQGLVGYTF.

V gene TRBV19 combines with J gene TRBJ2-2, with D hard to call. Germline lookup yields CDR1 LNHDA and CDR2 SQIVND (reference sequence). This CDR3 is built from 14 residues. V lost 0 bases to trimming and J lost 4 bases, with 6 bases between them. CDR3 region: CASSIDASTGELFF. CDR3 in DNA: TGTGCCAGTAGTATAGACGCCAGCACCGGGGAGCTGTTTTTT.

The V call is TRBV19, the J call TRBJ2-7; D is perhaps TRBD1 (6 bases). V lost 5 bases and J lost 5, with 13 bases in between. The CDR3 is made up of 13 amino acids. Germline CDR1 reads LNHDA; CDR2 reads SQIVND (reference sequence). The CDR3 region is CASSPRAGDEQYF. The CDR3 DNA sequence: TGTGCCAGTAGTCCCAGGGCAGGGGACGAGCAGTACTTC.

This clonotype occurred a few times. This rearrangement joins TRBV5-5 to TRBJ1-1; D call uncertain. The CDR3 loop spans 17 amino acids. CDR1 is SGHKS and CDR2 is YYEKEE in the germline V gene (reference sequence). V dropped 3 bases and J dropped 3 bases, with 21 bases sitting between them. The CDR3 DNA is TGTGCCAGCAGCTCGGACGGACGTACGGGGAAGGACACTGAAGCTTTCTTT. Its protein is CASSSDGRTGKDTEAFF.

This chain uses TRBV6-2 or TRBV6-3 with TRBJ2-7, with unresolved D. The CDR3 runs 12 residues. Trimming stripped 2 bases from V and 4 bases from J, with 6 bases between. Germline lookup yields CDR1 MNHEY and CDR2 SVGEGT. The CDR3 here is CASSYNGYEQYV. CDR3 in DNA: TGTGCCAGCAGTTACAACGGGTACGAGCAGTACGTC.

The V call is TRBV23-1, the J call TRBJ1-5; 11 bases match TRBD1. TRBV23-1 is placed among ORFs of uncertain function. The CDR3 spans 15 residues. V lost 5 bases and J lost 7; bases outside the gene matches: 7. The CDR3 coding sequence is TGCGCCAGCAGTTCGGACAGGGGGCATTTGCAGCCCCAGCATTTT. This gives the protein CASSSDRGHLQPQHF.

This clonotype was observed at least ten times. The chain combines TRBV7-8 with TRBJ2-5; the D call may be TRBD1 or TRBD2 (6 bases each). Germline V gene data show CDR1 as SGHVS and CDR2 as FQNEAQ. The CDR3 is made up of 16 amino acids. V lost 5 bases, J lost 5 bases, and 21 bases lay in between. The CDR3 DNA sequence: TGTGCCAGCAGCACTAAGTGGGGGGCCGATCTTGAGACCCAGTACTTC. Translation gives CASSTKWGADLETQYF.

The chain joins TRBV12-3 or TRBV12-4 to TRBJ1-1, with a tentative D call TRBD1 (6 bases). The CDR3 has 15 amino acids. Trimming pared 5 bases from V and 4 bases from J, leaving 17 bases between. The CDR3 region is CASSLRLGGGTEAFF. CDR3 DNA: TGTGCCAGCAGTCTAAGGCTGGGGGGCGGCACTGAAGCTTTCTTT.

This clonotype was recorded at least ten times. The CDR3 nucleotides read TGTGCCAGCAGCACTAGTTCCTACGAGCAGTACGTC. The encoded protein is CASSTSSYEQYV. The chain recombines TRBV7-9 with TRBJ2-7; tentatively, D is TRBD2 (5 bases). The germline V gene has CDR1 SEHNR and CDR2 FQNEAQ (reference sequence). CDR3 length equals 12 residues. Trimming removed 5 bases at V and 1 base at J, with 6 bases between.

In this sample, this clonotype turned up a few times. The chain employs TRBV11-1 and TRBJ2-7; weak D call: TRBD1 (5 bases). Germline CDR1 SGHAT, CDR2 FQDESV (reference sequence). V gave up 2 bases and J gave up 3 bases, with 8 bases separating them. This CDR3 has 13 residues. CDR3 nucleotide sequence: TGTGCCAGCAGCTTATGGCAGGGCTACGAGCAGTACGTC. Its translation is CASSLWQGYEQYV.

J is TRBJ1-2 and V is TRBV9; 7 bases fit TRBD1. V lost 8 bases and J lost 4; bases outside the gene matches: 11. The CDR3 extends over 14 amino acids. The germline CDR1 and CDR2 sequences are SGDLS and YYNGEE. The CDR3 loop is CASSMQGVGYGYTF. The CDR3 bases are TGTGCCAGTTCAATGCAGGGGGTCGGCTATGGCTACACCTTC.

This rearrangement joins TRBV19 to TRBJ1-5; 10 bases match TRBD1. The CDR3 has 16 amino acids. Germline-derived CDR1 and CDR2 are LNHDA and SQIVND (reference sequence). The CDR3 DNA follows: TGTGCTACTACGGGGACAGGGGATTGGAGCAATCAGCCCCAGCATTTT. This sequence encodes CATTGTGDWSNQPQHF.

This chain connects TRBV6-1 to TRBJ1-1, with a possible D match to TRBD1 (6 bases). The CDR3 is made up of 15 amino acids. Germline lookup yields CDR1 MNHNS and CDR2 SASEGT. V was shortened by 7 bases and J by 4 bases, with 19 bases between the two germline ends. CDR3 region: CASILRQVGVTEAFF. The DNA for the CDR3 is TGTGCCAGCATCCTTAGACAGGTCGGGGTCACTGAAGCTTTCTTT.

This chain joins TRBV4-1 and TRBJ1-5; 7 nucleotides agree with TRBD1. With V trimmed by 1 base and J by 5 bases, 8 bases remained unmatched. This CDR3 is built from 16 residues. Germline V gene lookup returns CDR1 MGHRA and CDR2 YSYEKL. CDR3 coding DNA: TGCGCCAGCAGCCAAGGCTCCGGGACAGAACATCAGCCCCAGCATTTT. Protein sequence: CASSQGSGTEHQPQHF.

This chain links TRBV6-5 with TRBJ2-7; D gene ambiguous. Germline CDR1 MNHEY, CDR2 SVGAGI. V was clipped by 8 bases and J by 0 bases, with 20 bases between them. This CDR3 is 16 amino acids long. The DNA for the CDR3 is TGTGCCAGCCACCAAAGGAACGACCCCTACTCCTACGAGCAGTACTTC. Encoded protein: CASHQRNDPYSYEQYF.

Concerning this clonotype itself: A single base separates this from a much larger clone, so it may be a read error. This sequence joins TRBV7-8 and TRBJ2-7; 11 positions match TRBD1. CDR3 length: 14 residues. Per the germline V gene, CDR1 is SGHVS and CDR2 is FQNEAQ. The CDR3 DNA is TGTGCCGGCAGCTTGGGACAGGGGGGCTACGAGCAGTACGTC. It is translated as CAGSLGQGGYEQYV.

The V gene is TRBV7-6, the J gene TRBJ2-5, with 12 bases aligning to TRBD1. V lost 5 bases and J lost 6; bases outside the gene matches: 10. The CDR3 covers 16 residues. Germline CDR1 reads SGHVS; CDR2 reads FNYEAQ. CDR3 nucleotides: TGTGCCAGCAGCCAATCCGGGACAGGGGGCTTGAAGACCCAGTACTTC. Translating gives CASSQSGTGGLKTQYF.

Ten or more counts support this clonotype. V gene TRBV7-6 combines with J gene TRBJ2-3; D unresolved. V lost 3 bases and J 3 bases, leaving 13 bases between the germline ends. CDR3 length: 15 amino acids. Germline V lookup: CDR1 SGHVS, CDR2 FNYEAQ. Here the CDR3 reads CASSLKRPPTDTQYF. In DNA, the CDR3 is TGTGCCAGCAGCTTGAAGAGACCTCCTACAGATACGCAGTATTTT.

The sample holds one count of this clonotype. Since a much larger clone is just one base distant, this may be a read error. The rearrangement joins TRBV7-3 to TRBJ2-1; 12 nucleotides line up with TRBD1. The germline CDR1 and CDR2 sequences are SGHTA and FQGTGA. The ends lost 2 bases at V and 5 bases at J; junction bases unmatched: 16. This CDR3 has 20 amino acids. The CDR3 DNA is TGTGCCAGCAGCTTAGTAGCAAACCGGGACAGGGGGCCCGAGGACAATGAGCAGTTCTTC. Translation: CASSLVANRDRGPEDNEQFF.